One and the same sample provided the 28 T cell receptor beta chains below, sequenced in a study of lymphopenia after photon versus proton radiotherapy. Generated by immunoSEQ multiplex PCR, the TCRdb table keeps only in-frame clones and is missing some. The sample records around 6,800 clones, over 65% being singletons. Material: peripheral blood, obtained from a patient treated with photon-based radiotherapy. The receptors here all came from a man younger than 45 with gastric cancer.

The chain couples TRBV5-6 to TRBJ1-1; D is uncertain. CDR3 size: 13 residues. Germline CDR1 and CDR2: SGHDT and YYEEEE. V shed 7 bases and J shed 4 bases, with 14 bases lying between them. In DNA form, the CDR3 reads TGTGCCAGCTCTTCTCTCGCGACCACTGAAGCTTTCTTT. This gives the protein CASSSLATTEAFF.

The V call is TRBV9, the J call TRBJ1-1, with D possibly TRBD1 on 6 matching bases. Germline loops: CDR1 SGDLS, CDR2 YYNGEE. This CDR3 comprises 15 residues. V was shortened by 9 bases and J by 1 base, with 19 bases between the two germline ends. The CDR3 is CAISEYLGANTEAFF. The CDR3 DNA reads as TGTGCCATCAGTGAGTACCTGGGGGCGAACACTGAAGCTTTCTTT.

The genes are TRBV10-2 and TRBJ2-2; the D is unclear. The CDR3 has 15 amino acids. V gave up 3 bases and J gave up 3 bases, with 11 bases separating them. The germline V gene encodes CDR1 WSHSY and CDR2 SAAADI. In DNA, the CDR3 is TGCGCCAGCAGTGATTCAGCGAGATACACCGGGGAGCTGTTTTTT. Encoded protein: CASSDSARYTGELFF.

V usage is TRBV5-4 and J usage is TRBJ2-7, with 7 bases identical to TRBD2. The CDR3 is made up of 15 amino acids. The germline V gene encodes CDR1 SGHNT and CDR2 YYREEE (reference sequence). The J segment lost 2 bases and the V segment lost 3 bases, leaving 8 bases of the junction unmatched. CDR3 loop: CASSSVGGKAYEQYF. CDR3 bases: TGTGCCAGCAGCTCCGTCGGGGGGAAAGCCTACGAGCAGTACTTC.

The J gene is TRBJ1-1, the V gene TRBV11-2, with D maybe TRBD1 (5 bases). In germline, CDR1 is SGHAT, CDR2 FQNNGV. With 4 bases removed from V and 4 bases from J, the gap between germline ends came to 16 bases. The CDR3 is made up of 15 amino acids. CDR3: CASSSRQTRGTEAFF. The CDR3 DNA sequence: TGTGCCAGCAGCTCACGACAGACGCGAGGCACTGAAGCTTTCTTT.

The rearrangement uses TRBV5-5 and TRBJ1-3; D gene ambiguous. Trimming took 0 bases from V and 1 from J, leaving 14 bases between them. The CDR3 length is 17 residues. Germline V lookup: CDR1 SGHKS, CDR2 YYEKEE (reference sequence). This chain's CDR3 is CASSLAGVGNSGNTIYF. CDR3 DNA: TGTGCCAGCAGCTTGGCCGGGGTGGGAAATTCTGGAAACACCATATATTTT.

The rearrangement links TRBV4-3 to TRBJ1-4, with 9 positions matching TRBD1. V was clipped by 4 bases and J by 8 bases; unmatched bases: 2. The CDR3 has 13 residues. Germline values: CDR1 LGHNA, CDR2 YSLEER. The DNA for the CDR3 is TGCGCCAGCAGCCCCGGACAGGGGGAAAAACTGTTTTTT. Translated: CASSPGQGEKLFF.

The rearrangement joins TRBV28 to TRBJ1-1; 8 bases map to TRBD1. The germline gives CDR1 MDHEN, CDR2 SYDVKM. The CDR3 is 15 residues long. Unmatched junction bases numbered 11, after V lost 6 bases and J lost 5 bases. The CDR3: CASRTTGTGGTEAFF. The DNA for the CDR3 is TGTGCCAGCAGAACCACCGGGACAGGAGGAACTGAAGCTTTCTTT.

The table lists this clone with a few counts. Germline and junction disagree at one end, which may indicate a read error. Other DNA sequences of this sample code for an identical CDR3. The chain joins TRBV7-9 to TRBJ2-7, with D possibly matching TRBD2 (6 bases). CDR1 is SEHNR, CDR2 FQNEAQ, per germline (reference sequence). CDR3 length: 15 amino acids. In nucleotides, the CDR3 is TGCGCCAGCAGCCAAGTAGCGGACTTGTCCTACGAGCAGTACTTC. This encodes CASSQVADLSYEQYF.

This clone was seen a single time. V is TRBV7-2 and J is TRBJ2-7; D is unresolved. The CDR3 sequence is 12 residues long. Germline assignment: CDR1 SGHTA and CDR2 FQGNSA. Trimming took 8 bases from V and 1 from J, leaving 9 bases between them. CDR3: CASAVGSYEQYF. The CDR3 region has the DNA TGTGCCAGCGCCGTCGGATCCTACGAGCAGTACTTC.

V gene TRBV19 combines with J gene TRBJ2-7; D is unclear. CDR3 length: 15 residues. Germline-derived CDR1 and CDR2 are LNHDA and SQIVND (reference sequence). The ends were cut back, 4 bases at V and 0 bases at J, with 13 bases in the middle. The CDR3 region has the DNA TGTGCCAGTAGTAATCCCTCCGGCCTCTCCTACGAGCAGTACTTC. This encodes CASSNPSGLSYEQYF.

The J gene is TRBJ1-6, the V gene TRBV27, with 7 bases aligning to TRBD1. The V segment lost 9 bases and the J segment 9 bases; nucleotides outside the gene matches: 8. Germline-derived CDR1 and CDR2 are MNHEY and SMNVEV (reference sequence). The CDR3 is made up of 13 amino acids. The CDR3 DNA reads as TGTGCCAGTCGACAGGGTTTAGGTTCACCCCTCCACTTT. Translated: CASRQGLGSPLHF.

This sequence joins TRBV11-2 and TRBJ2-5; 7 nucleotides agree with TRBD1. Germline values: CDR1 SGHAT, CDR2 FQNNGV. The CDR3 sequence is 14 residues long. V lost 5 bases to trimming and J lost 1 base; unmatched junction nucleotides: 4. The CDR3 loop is CASSRDRVQETQYF. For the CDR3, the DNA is TGTGCCAGCAGCCGCGACAGGGTCCAAGAGACCCAGTACTTC. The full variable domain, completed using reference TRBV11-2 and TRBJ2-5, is EAGVAQSPRYKIIEKRQSVAFWCNPISGHATLYWYQQILGQGPKLLIQFQNNGVVDDSQLPKDRFSAERLKGVDSTLKIQPAKLEDSAVYLCASSRDRVQETQYFGPGTRLLVL.

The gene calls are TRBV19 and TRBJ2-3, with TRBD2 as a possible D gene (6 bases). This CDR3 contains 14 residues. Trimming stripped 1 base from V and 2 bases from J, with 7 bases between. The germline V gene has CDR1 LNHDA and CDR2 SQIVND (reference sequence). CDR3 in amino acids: CASSIVGLTDTQYF. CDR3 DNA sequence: TGTGCCAGTAGTATAGTGGGACTCACAGATACGCAGTATTTT. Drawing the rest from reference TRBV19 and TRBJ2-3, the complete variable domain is DGGITQSPKYLFRKEGQNVTLSCEQNLNHDAMYWYRQDPGQGLRLIYYSQIVNDFQKGDIAEGYSVSREKKESFPLTVTSAQKNPTAFYLCASSIVGLTDTQYFGPGTRLTVL.

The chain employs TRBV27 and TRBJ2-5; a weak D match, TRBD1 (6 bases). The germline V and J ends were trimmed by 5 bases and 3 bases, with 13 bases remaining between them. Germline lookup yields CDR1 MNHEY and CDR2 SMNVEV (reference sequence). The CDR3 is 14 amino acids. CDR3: CASSPGQFKETQYF. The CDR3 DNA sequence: TGTGCCAGCAGTCCCGGACAGTTCAAAGAGACCCAGTACTTC.

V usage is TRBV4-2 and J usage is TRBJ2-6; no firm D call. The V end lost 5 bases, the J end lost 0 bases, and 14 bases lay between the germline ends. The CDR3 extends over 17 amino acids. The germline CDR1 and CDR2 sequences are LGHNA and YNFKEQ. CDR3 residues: CASSLRPGDSGANVLTF. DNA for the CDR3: TGTGCCAGCAGCTTAAGGCCAGGAGACTCTGGGGCCAACGTCCTGACTTTC.

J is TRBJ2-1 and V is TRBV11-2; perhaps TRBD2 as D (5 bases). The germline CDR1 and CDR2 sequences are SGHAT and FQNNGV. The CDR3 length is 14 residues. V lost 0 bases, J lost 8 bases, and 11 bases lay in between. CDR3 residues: CASSLDPGSDEQFF. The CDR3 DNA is TGTGCCAGCAGCTTAGATCCGGGGTCGGATGAGCAGTTCTTC.

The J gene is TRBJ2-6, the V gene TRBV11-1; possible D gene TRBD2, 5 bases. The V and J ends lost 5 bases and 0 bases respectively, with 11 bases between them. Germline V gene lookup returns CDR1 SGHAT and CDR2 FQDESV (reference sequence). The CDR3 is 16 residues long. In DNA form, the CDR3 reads TGTGCCAGCAGCCGGAGGACCCACTCTGGGGCCAACGTCCTGACTTTC. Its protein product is CASSRRTHSGANVLTF.

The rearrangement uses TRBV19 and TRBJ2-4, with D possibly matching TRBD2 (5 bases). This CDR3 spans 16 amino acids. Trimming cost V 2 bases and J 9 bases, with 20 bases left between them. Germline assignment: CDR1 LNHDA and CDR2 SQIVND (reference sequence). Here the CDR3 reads CASSIYSPGLEGIQYF. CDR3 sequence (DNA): TGTGCCAGTAGTATATATTCCCCCGGACTCGAGGGCATTCAGTACTTC.

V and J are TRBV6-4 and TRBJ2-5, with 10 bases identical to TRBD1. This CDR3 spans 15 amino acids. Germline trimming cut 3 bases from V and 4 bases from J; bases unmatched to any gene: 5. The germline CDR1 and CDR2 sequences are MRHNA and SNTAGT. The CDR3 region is CASSETGGPAETQYF. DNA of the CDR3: TGTGCCAGCAGTGAGACAGGGGGCCCTGCAGAGACCCAGTACTTC.

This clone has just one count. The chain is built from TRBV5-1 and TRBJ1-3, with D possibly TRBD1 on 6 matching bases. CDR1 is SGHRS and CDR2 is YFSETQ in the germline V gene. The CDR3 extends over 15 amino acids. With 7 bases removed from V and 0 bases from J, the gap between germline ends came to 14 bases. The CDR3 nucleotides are TGCGCCAGCGGCCTGGGGACAAGCTCTGGAAACACCATATATTTT. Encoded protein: CASGLGTSSGNTIYF.

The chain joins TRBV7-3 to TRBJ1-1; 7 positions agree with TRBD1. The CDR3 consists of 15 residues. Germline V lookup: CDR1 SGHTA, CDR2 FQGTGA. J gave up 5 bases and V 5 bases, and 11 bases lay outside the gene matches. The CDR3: CASSPTSGGGTEAFF. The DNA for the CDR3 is TGTGCCAGCAGCCCTACATCAGGGGGAGGGACTGAAGCTTTCTTT.

CDR3 nucleotides: TGTGCCAGCAGTGTGGTAAACTACAATGAGCAGTTCTTC. Amino acids: CASSVVNYNEQFF. The chain is built from TRBV25-1 and TRBJ2-1; no definite D call. The germline V gene encodes CDR1 MGHDK and CDR2 SYGVNS. Trimming pared 4 bases from V and 3 bases from J, leaving 7 bases between. The CDR3 has 13 residues.

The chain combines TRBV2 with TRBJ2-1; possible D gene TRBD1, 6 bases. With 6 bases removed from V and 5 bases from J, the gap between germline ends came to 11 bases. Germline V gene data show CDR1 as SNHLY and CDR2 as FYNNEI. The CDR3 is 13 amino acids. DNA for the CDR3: TGTGCCAGCAGACAGGGCCTAAACAATGAGCAGTTCTTC. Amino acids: CASRQGLNNEQFF.

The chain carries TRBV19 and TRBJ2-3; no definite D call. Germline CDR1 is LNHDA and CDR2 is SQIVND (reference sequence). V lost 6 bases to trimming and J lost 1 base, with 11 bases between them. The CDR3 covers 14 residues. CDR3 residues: CASRVVGGTDTQYF. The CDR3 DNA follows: TGTGCCAGTAGGGTAGTAGGTGGCACAGATACGCAGTATTTT. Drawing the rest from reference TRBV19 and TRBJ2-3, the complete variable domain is DGGITQSPKYLFRKEGQNVTLSCEQNLNHDAMYWYRQDPGQGLRLIYYSQIVNDFQKGDIAEGYSVSREKKESFPLTVTSAQKNPTAFYLCASRVVGGTDTQYFGPGTRLTVL.

CDR3 residues: CASSLVGGENTEAFF. For the CDR3, the DNA is TGCGCCAGCAGCTTAGTTGGGGGCGAGAACACTGAAGCTTTCTTT. The chain combines TRBV5-1 with TRBJ1-1, with D possibly TRBD1 on 6 matching bases. Trimming cost V 2 bases and J 1 base, with 12 bases left between them. The germline CDR1 and CDR2 sequences are SGHRS and YFSETQ. The length of the CDR3 is 15 residues.

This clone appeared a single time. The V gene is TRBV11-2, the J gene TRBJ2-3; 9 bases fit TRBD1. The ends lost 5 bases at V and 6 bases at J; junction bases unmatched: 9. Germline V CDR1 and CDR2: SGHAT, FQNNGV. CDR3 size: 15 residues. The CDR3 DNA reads TGTGCCAGCAGCCTCCAGGGGACAGGGTTGGATACGCAGTATTTT. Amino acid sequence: CASSLQGTGLDTQYF.

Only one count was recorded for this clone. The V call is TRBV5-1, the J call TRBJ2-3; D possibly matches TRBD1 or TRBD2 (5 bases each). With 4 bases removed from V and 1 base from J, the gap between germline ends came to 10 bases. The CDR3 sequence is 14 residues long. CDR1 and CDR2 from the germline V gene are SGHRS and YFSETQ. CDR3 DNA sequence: TGCGCCAGCAGCGGAAGGGACCGCACAGATACGCAGTATTTT. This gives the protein CASSGRDRTDTQYF.